These 27 T cell receptor beta chains originate from one sample sequenced in a study of T-cell memory formation after mild COVID-19. TCRdb re-derived calls from the 5' RACE reads in MiXCR, one entry per CDR3 protein. The sample consists of roughly 610,000 distinct CDR3 sequences, 17% of them appearing once. The sample consisted of PBMCs or a T cell subset sorted from them (not recorded which). The receptors come from an adult woman who had mild COVID-19 (a few samples of this study predate the infection). Cell type and time point are not known.

The chain recombines TRBV12-3 or TRBV12-4 with TRBJ1-6; 7 bases match TRBD1. The CDR3 has 12 residues. V was clipped by 5 bases and J by 11 bases; unmatched bases: 3. This chain's CDR3 is CASSRQGTPLHF. In DNA, the CDR3 is TGTGCCAGCAGTCGACAGGGTACACCCCTCCACTTT.

The V and J genes are TRBV11-2 and TRBJ2-3, with D hard to call. The CDR3 is 15 amino acids. Germline CDR1 reads SGHAT; CDR2 reads FQNNGV. The V and J ends lost 2 bases and 0 bases respectively, with 9 bases between them. DNA for the CDR3: TGTGCCAGCAGCTTAACAATGGGGAGCACAGATACGCAGTATTTT. Translated: CASSLTMGSTDTQYF.

The V call is TRBV18, the J call TRBJ2-1; 10 nucleotides match TRBD2. After removal of 5 bases from V and 6 bases from J, the junction contained 7 bases not matched to a gene. Germline assignment: CDR1 KGHSH and CDR2 LQKENI. The CDR3 is made up of 15 amino acids. This CDR3 is CASSSSSGGVNEQFF. The DNA for the CDR3 is TGTGCCAGCTCATCTTCTAGCGGGGGTGTCAATGAGCAGTTCTTC. Using reference TRBV18 and TRBJ2-1 for the parts outside the CDR3, the full variable domain is NAGVMQNPRHLVRRRGQEARLRCSPMKGHSHVYWYRQLPEEGLKFMVYLQKENIIDESGMPKERFSAEFPKEGPSILRIQQVVRGDSAAYFCASSSSSGGVNEQFFGPGTRLTVL.

This chain connects TRBV20-1 to TRBJ2-5, with D unresolved. The CDR3 loop spans 15 amino acids. Germline V gene sequence: CDR1 DFQATT, CDR2 SNEGSKA (reference sequence). V was shortened by 0 bases and J by 2 bases, with 13 bases between the two germline ends. The CDR3 bases are TGCAGTGCTAGAGATCGGAGACACTTACAAGAGACCCAGTACTTC. It specifies CSARDRRHLQETQYF.

The J gene is TRBJ2-7, the V gene TRBV12-3 or TRBV12-4; D assignment may be TRBD1 or TRBD2 (5 bases each). Trimming shortened V by 7 bases and J by 3 bases, and 13 bases separated the two germline ends. The CDR3 runs 13 residues. This chain's CDR3 is CASNPGAGYEQYF. CDR3 nucleotide sequence: TGTGCCAGCAATCCCGGGGCCGGCTACGAGCAGTACTTC.

This rearrangement joins TRBV20-1 to TRBJ2-5; 8 positions match TRBD1. Trimming removed 1 base from V and 1 base from J; junction bases left unmatched: 5. The CDR3 spans 15 residues. CDR1 and CDR2 from the germline V gene are DFQATT and SNEGSKA (reference sequence). Here the CDR3 reads CSARATGVIQETQYF. DNA for the CDR3: TGCAGTGCTAGAGCGACAGGGGTAATCCAAGAGACCCAGTACTTC.

This clonotype has a handful of counts. The chain joins TRBV5-1 to TRBJ2-5; 11 nucleotides line up with TRBD2. Germline V gene data show CDR1 as SGHRS and CDR2 as YFSETQ. Germline trimming cut 0 bases from V and 3 bases from J; bases unmatched to any gene: 1. The CDR3 length is 15 residues. The CDR3 loop reads CASSLVGLAEETQYF. CDR3 coding DNA: TGCGCCAGCAGCTTGGTGGGACTAGCGGAAGAGACCCAGTACTTC.

The DNA of the CDR3 is TGTGCCAGCAGCGGAACAGGGATACATGGCTACACCTTC. It is translated as CASSGTGIHGYTF. This chain links TRBV9 with TRBJ1-2; D possibly corresponds to TRBD1 (6 bases). The V end was cut by 3 bases, the J end by 6 bases, with 12 bases between. The CDR3 extends over 13 amino acids. The germline CDR1 and CDR2 sequences are SGDLS and YYNGEE. The full variable domain, completed using reference TRBV9 and TRBJ1-2, is DSGVTQTPKHLITATGQRVTLRCSPRSGDLSVYWYQQSLDQGLQFLIQYYNGEERAKGNILERFSAQQFPDLHSELNLSSLELGDSALYFCASSGTGIHGYTFGSGTRLTVV.

This clonotype was observed a handful of times. The J gene is TRBJ2-1, the V gene TRBV7-2, with D tentatively TRBD1 or TRBD2 (6 bases each). The germline V and J ends were trimmed by 4 bases and 6 bases, with 19 bases remaining between them. CDR3 size: 16 residues. Germline V lookup: CDR1 SGHTA, CDR2 FQGNSA. The CDR3 protein is CASSSQGLGGGNEQFF. In DNA, the CDR3 is TGTGCCAGCAGCTCGCAGGGACTCGGAGGGGGCAATGAGCAGTTCTTC. The complete variable domain, with remaining parts taken from reference TRBV7-2 and TRBJ2-1, reads GAGVSQSPSNKVTEKGKDVELRCDPISGHTALYWYRQSLGQGLEFLIYFQGNSAPDKSGLPSDRFSAERTGGSVSTLTIQRTQQEDSAVYLCASSSQGLGGGNEQFFGPGTRLTVL.

For this clonotype: The conserved phenylalanine or tryptophan is not found at the CDR3 terminus, so this likely reflects a read error. The chain employs TRBV7-9 and TRBJ2-2; TRBD1 is a possible D gene (7 bases). Trimming took off 2 bases at V and 3 bases at J, with 25 bases between the two ends. The germline V gene has CDR1 SEHNR and CDR2 FQNEAQ (reference sequence). This CDR3 has 20 amino acids. CDR3 protein: CASSLFNGGGDVVDTGELFL. The CDR3 coding sequence is TGTGCCAGCAGCTTATTTAACGGAGGGGGCGATGTGGTAGACACCGGGGAGCTGTTTCTT.

The chain combines TRBV11-1 with TRBJ1-1, with D hard to call. Trimming removed 5 bases from V and 4 bases from J, with 14 bases in between. Germline-derived CDR1 and CDR2 are SGHAT and FQDESV (reference sequence). This CDR3 spans 14 amino acids. Here the CDR3 reads CASSRDSMGTEAFF. The CDR3 DNA reads TGTGCCAGCAGCCGCGATTCCATGGGCACTGAAGCTTTCTTT.

This clonotype was seen a handful of times. The rearrangement links TRBV6-5 to TRBJ1-1; tentatively, D is TRBD1 (6 bases). CDR3 size: 18 residues. CDR1 and CDR2 (germline): MNHEY, SVGAGI. The V end was cut by 0 bases, the J end by 0 bases, with 17 bases between. The CDR3 DNA sequence: TGTGCCAGCAGTTACTCTCCCCCACTTCGGGGGCTGAACACTGAAGCTTTCTTT. Translation gives CASSYSPPLRGLNTEAFF.

The CDR3 sequence: CASSEGSSVETQYF. The CDR3 bases are TGTGCCAGCAGTGAGGGTTCATCCGTGGAGACCCAGTACTTC. The chain has TRBV6-1 and TRBJ2-5; no reliable D call. Germline loops: CDR1 MNHNS, CDR2 SASEGT. V was pared by 3 bases and J by 5 bases, with 13 bases between. The CDR3 runs to 14 residues.

The chain recombines TRBV6-2 or TRBV6-3 with TRBJ2-7, with 11 bases lining up with TRBD2. CDR3 length equals 17 residues. J lost 4 bases, V lost 5 bases, and 13 bases had no gene match. Per germline, CDR1 MNHEY and CDR2 SVGEGT. The CDR3 loop is CASSTPLAGGPGYEQYF. The DNA for the CDR3 is TGTGCCAGCAGTACCCCATTAGCGGGAGGGCCGGGATACGAGCAGTACTTC.

This clonotype was seen only a few times. This chain connects TRBV6-5 to TRBJ2-5; D remains ambiguous. CDR3 length: 14 amino acids. Trimming took 7 bases from V and 9 from J, leaving 21 bases between them. The germline CDR1 and CDR2 sequences are MNHEY and SVGAGI. Here the CDR3 reads CASTQPGFRKAQYF. As DNA, the CDR3 is TGTGCCAGCACCCAACCAGGCTTCCGAAAGGCCCAGTACTTC.

This clonotype was observed a few times. V is TRBV20-1 and J is TRBJ1-3; D not resolved. Trimming pared 4 bases from V and 0 bases from J, leaving 7 bases between. Germline assignment: CDR1 DFQATT and CDR2 SNEGSKA (reference sequence). The CDR3 is made up of 13 amino acids. The CDR3 DNA reads TGCAGTGCTAACAGTGGCTCTGGAAACACCATATATTTT. It encodes CSANSGSGNTIYF.

The genes are TRBV20-1 and TRBJ1-2; a possible D gene is TRBD1 (5 bases). V was cut by 4 bases and J by 8 bases, with 20 bases left in between. The CDR3 totals 14 residues. Germline values: CDR1 DFQATT, CDR2 SNEGSKA (reference sequence). CDR3 sequence (DNA): TGCAGTGCTAACCAATTTGGGGGGTTGGAAGGCTACACCTTC. This gives the protein CSANQFGGLEGYTF.

The chain carries TRBV20-1 and TRBJ1-4; D gene uncertain. Germline-derived CDR1 and CDR2 are DFQATT and SNEGSKA (reference sequence). With 0 bases removed from V and 1 base from J, the gap between germline ends came to 12 bases. This CDR3 has 16 residues. The CDR3 nucleotides read TGCAGTGCTAGAGATGCGCGGGCAGGAACTAATGAAAAACTGTTTTTT. It codes for CSARDARAGTNEKLFF.

This chain connects TRBV15 to TRBJ2-2; no reliable D call. Germline CDR1 LNHNV, CDR2 YYDKDF (reference sequence). The CDR3 runs to 16 residues. Trimming pared 0 bases from V and 0 bases from J, leaving 8 bases between. The chain's CDR3 is CATSRDQLSNTGELFF. The CDR3 DNA follows: TGTGCCACCAGCAGAGATCAACTCTCGAACACCGGGGAGCTGTTTTTT.

This sequence joins TRBV7-9 and TRBJ2-1; D tentatively fits TRBD1 or TRBD2 (5 bases each). V dropped 3 bases and J dropped 5 bases, with 14 bases sitting between them. The CDR3 spans 15 residues. Germline CDR1 reads SEHNR; CDR2 reads FQNEAQ (reference sequence). CDR3 nucleotide sequence: TGTGCCAGCAGCTTCCTACTCGGGACCGACAATGAGCAGTTCTTC. It is translated as CASSFLLGTDNEQFF.

The V gene is TRBV12-3 or TRBV12-4, the J gene TRBJ1-6, with 7 bases identical to TRBD1. This CDR3 region has 13 residues. Germline trimming cut 4 bases from V and 12 bases from J; bases unmatched to any gene: 6. The CDR3 DNA follows: TGTGCCAGCAGTTCCGGACAGGACCAACCCCTCCACTTT. This translates into CASSSGQDQPLHF.

This clonotype was detected a few times. J is TRBJ2-3 and V is TRBV29-1, with 8 bases that match TRBD2. Germline lookup yields CDR1 SQVTM and CDR2 ANQGSEA. J was trimmed by 2 bases and V by 6 bases; bases with no gene match: 10. CDR3 length: 15 amino acids. The CDR3 bases are TGCAGCGTAGCCGGGGGGGGCAGATACACAGATACGCAGTATTTT. It codes for CSVAGGGRYTDTQYF.

This clonotype was recorded a few times. V gene TRBV7-9 combines with J gene TRBJ2-7, with TRBD2 as a possible D gene (5 bases). CDR1 is SEHNR, CDR2 FQNEAQ, per germline (reference sequence). Trimming removed 2 bases at V and 1 base at J, with 15 bases between. The CDR3 spans 16 residues. The CDR3 here is CASSLRVSGVSYEQYF. CDR3 bases: TGTGCCAGCAGCTTACGTGTGTCCGGGGTTTCCTACGAGCAGTACTTC.

This CDR3 is CASSYFVLTRSPDTQYF. The CDR3 DNA reads TGTGCCAGCAGCTATTTTGTACTGACTAGGAGCCCAGATACGCAGTATTTT. J is TRBJ2-3 and V is TRBV7-9, with D tentatively TRBD2 (6 bases). Trimming removed 4 bases at V and 4 bases at J, with 21 bases between. CDR1 and CDR2 from the germline V gene are SEHNR and FQNEAQ (reference sequence). This CDR3 is built from 17 residues.

CDR3 nucleotides: TGCGCCAGCAGCTCAGCAGGGGGTCAGTCTATTGAGCAGTACTTC. This encodes CASSSAGGQSIEQYF. This rearrangement joins TRBV5-1 to TRBJ2-7; 7 bases align to TRBD1. This CDR3 has 15 residues. J lost 7 bases, V lost 3 bases, and 13 bases had no gene match. Germline V gene lookup returns CDR1 SGHRS and CDR2 YFSETQ.

The chain links TRBV29-1 to TRBJ2-1; 9 nucleotides agree with TRBD2. V trimming: 4 bases; J trimming: 8 bases; junction bases outside the gene matches: 9. CDR1 and CDR2 (germline): SQVTM, ANQGSEA. The CDR3 totals 14 residues. CDR3 region: CSVGSSGRRDEQFF. The DNA for the CDR3 is TGCAGCGTTGGTTCCAGCGGGAGGAGGGATGAGCAGTTCTTC.

The chain couples TRBV12-3 or TRBV12-4 to TRBJ2-1; 9 positions agree with TRBD2. The junction had 6 bases not matched to a gene; V was cut back by 5 bases and J by 7 bases. This CDR3 contains 14 residues. The CDR3 DNA reads as TGTGCCAGCAGTCCCGCGGGGGGGCCTAATGAGCAGTTCTTC. The encoded protein is CASSPAGGPNEQFF.